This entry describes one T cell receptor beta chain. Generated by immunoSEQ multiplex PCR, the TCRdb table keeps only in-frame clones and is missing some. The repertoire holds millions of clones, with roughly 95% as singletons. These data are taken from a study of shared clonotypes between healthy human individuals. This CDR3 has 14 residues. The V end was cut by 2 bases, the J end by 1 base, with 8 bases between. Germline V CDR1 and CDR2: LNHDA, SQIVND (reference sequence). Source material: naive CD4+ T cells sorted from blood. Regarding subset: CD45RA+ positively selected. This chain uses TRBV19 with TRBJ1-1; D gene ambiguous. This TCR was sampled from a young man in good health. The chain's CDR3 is CASSISNRNTEAFF. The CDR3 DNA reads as TGTGCCAGTAGTATATCTAACAGGAACACTGAAGCTTTCTTT. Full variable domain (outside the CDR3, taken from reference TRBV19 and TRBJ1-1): DGGITQSPKYLFRKEGQNVTLSCEQNLNHDAMYWYRQDPGQGLRLIYYSQIVNDFQKGDIAEGYSVSREKKESFPLTVTSAQKNPTAFYLCASSISNRNTEAFFGQGTRLTVV.